This TCR beta chain appears in the sequencing data of a study of shared clonotypes between healthy human individuals. General study points: Sequencing depth was expected to influence donor clonotype sharing. Memory subsets generally showed smaller estimated richness than naive subsets did.

This clone was recorded a few times. The antigen remains unidentified. Profiling relied on immunoSEQ multiplex PCR, and the TCRdb table lists in-frame clones only, not all of them. The table records about 2.1 million clones, approximately 92% of them present only once. Germline values: CDR1 MGHRA, CDR2 YSYEKL. The V end lost 3 bases, the J end lost 5 bases, and 5 bases lay between the germline ends. CDR3 length equals 11 residues. Naive CD8 isolation took CD45RO-negative cells positively selected for CCR7 and excluded terminally differentiated effector memory CD45RA+ cells. The sequencing input was naive CD8+ T cells from PBMCs. The sequence came from a man between 18 and 29 years old in good health. Some clones in this sample may be carry-over from other donors' samples. This chain connects TRBV4-1 to TRBJ2-7; D uncertain. The CDR3: CASSQADEQYF. CDR3 coding DNA: TGCGCCAGCAGCCAGGCTGACGAGCAGTACTTC.